These T cell receptor beta chains were read from a single sample in a study of blood T cell repertoires in COVID-19. The table came from immunoSEQ multiplex PCR; TCRdb's copy has only in-frame clones and leaves some out. The sample consists of over 40,000 clones, 65% to 85% of them appearing once. Source material: peripheral blood. The receptor source for this set is a man aged 35 to 55 with acute or convalescent COVID-19. Both conserved end residues are part of each CDR3. A D gene is named only where the DNA matches it firmly. For some rows the clone size is stated as once, few or many, or as a class when expanded; others skip it.

>.|TRBV7-9|.|TRBJ2-1
TGTGCCAGTACGGGGGGCCGTGCGGTTGAGCAGTTCTTC
CASTGGRAVEQFF
>.|TRBV27|.|TRBJ2-3
TGTGCCAGCAGGGGTGGGGGGTCTAACACAGATACGCAGTATTTT
CASRGGGSNTDTQYF
>.|TRBV10-3|.|TRBJ1-2
TGTGCCATCAGTGAGGGGCCTACCTACTATGGCTACACCTTC
CAISEGPTYYGYTF
>TRBD1|TRBV14|.|TRBJ2-3
TGTGCCAGCAGCCAAGTCCGAGGGGGCGCGAGCACAGATACGCAGTATTTT
CASSQVRGGASTDTQYF
>.|TRBV5-1|once|TRBJ1-3
TGCGCCAGCAGCTCCCAGGTCAACTCTGGAAACACCATATATTTT
CASSSQVNSGNTIYF
>TRBD1|TRBV2|.|TRBJ1-4
TGTGCCAGCAGTTCCGACAGGGTTGTTGAAAAACTGTTTTTT
CASSSDRVVEKLFF
>TRBD2|TRBV9|.|TRBJ2-1
TGTGCCAGCAGCGTAGTCGCGGGAGGTGGCAATGAGCAGTTCTTC
CASSVVAGGGNEQFF
>TRBD1|TRBV19|.|TRBJ2-4
TGTGCCAGTAGTTCCCGGGACAGGGGATTAGCATTGGACATTCAGTACTTC
CASSSRDRGLALDIQYF
>TRBD1|TRBV5-1|few|TRBJ1-6
TGCGCCAGCAGCTACCGGACAGGCGATAATTCACCCCTCCACTTT
CASSYRTGDNSPLHF
>TRBD1|TRBV6-6|few|TRBJ1-6
TGTGCCAGCAGTCCCCCAGGGGGCCCAGTTAATTCACCCCTCCACTTT
CASSPPGGPVNSPLHF
>.|TRBV20-1|.|TRBJ1-2
TGCAGTGTACGTCAGGGTCTCGGCTACACCTTC
CSVRQGLGYTF
>.|TRBV29-1|.|TRBJ1-3
TGCAGCGTTGAACGCTCTGGAAACACCATATATTTT
CSVERSGNTIYF
>TRBD1|TRBV9|.|TRBJ1-1
TGTGCCAGCAGCCCCCGGACAGGCCTTGAAGCTTTCTTT
CASSPRTGLEAFF
>.|TRBV10-3|.|TRBJ1-5
TGTGCCATCAGTGAGTCCAGTCCGGGTGAGTATCAGCCCCAGCATTTT
CAISESSPGEYQPQHF
>.|TRBV2|once|TRBJ2-7
TGTGCCAGCAGTCCTGGGGCAGTCTACGAGCAGTACTTC
CASSPGAVYEQYF
>.|TRBV21-1|.|TRBJ1-5
TGTGCCAGCACCAAACCGCTCAGCCAGGGAAATCAGCCCCAGCATTTT
CASTKPLSQGNQPQHF
>TRBD2|TRBV30|.|TRBJ2-3
TGTGCCCAGGCGAGCGGGGGGGCCTGGGGCACAGATACGCAGTATTTT
CAQASGGAWGTDTQYF
>.|TRBV27|.|TRBJ1-2
TGTGCCAGCAGTTTTCGGGGGAAGGATCTCCCCTATGGCTACACCTTC
CASSFRGKDLPYGYTF
>.|TRBV24-1|once|TRBJ2-1
TGTGCCACCAGTGCCGTGAGAGGTTCCTACAATGAGCAGTTCTTC
CATSAVRGSYNEQFF
>.|TRBV7-2|.|TRBJ2-3
TGTGCCAGCAGCCGCCGTCAGGGCGGCGATACGCAGTATTTT
CASSRRQGGDTQYF
>.|TRBV18|.|TRBJ2-2
TGTGCCAGCTCACCCTATAAGAACACCGGGGAGCTGTTTTTT
CASSPYKNTGELFF
>.|TRBV24-1|.|TRBJ2-3
TGTGCCACCAGTGATTATCGGGGGACAGATACGCAGTATTTT
CATSDYRGTDTQYF